These T cell receptor beta chains were read from a single sample in a study of T cell responses to AZD1222 COVID-19 vaccine. Produced via immunoSEQ multiplex PCR; TCRdb's table is partial and in-frame only. The data contain some 200,000 clones, roughly nine tenths of them singletons. The material was peripheral blood, obtained 28 days after the second AZD1222 dose. Receptors were obtained from an adult who received the AZD1222 COVID-19 vaccine. Both conserved end residues are part of each CDR3. Fields, in order: J gene, D gene, V gene, clone size, CDR3 protein, CDR3 DNA. A D gene is named only where the DNA matches it firmly. The size of a clone is reported for some rows only, either as once, few or many, or as a class for expanded clones.

>TRBJ2-3|-|TRBV13|-
CASSPRDPGGADTQYF
TGTGCCAGCAGCCCCCGGGACCCCGGGGGCGCAGATACGCAGTATTTT
>TRBJ1-1|-|TRBV19|once
CASSPVGGFFMNTEAFF
TGTGCCAGTAGTCCCGTGGGGGGTTTCTTCATGAACACTGAAGCTTTCTTT
>TRBJ1-5|-|TRBV10-2|-
CASSLQTNQPQHF
TGCGCCAGCAGTCTTCAGACCAATCAGCCCCAGCATTTT
>TRBJ2-3|-|TRBV28|-
CASSYGIWEIRGPSTDTQYF
TGTGCCAGCAGCTATGGTATATGGGAGATCCGGGGTCCTAGCACAGATACGCAGTATTTT
>TRBJ2-3|-|TRBV6-6|-
CASSPLGDTQYF
TGTGCCAGCAGCCCCCTTGGAGATACGCAGTATTTT
>TRBJ1-1|-|TRBV28|-
CASGLRRGEAFF
TGTGCCAGCGGCCTGAGGAGGGGGGAAGCTTTCTTT
>TRBJ2-7|-|TRBV3-1/TRBV3-2|-
CASSRSGSYEQYF
TGTGCCAGCAGCCGCTCAGGGTCCTACGAGCAGTACTTC
>TRBJ2-2|-|TRBV5-1|-
CASSLEEGRAGELFF
TGCGCCAGCAGCTTAGAGGAGGGCCGAGCCGGGGAGCTGTTTTTT
>TRBJ2-7|TRBD1|TRBV28|-
CASSSTGTGAYEQYF
TGTGCCAGCAGTTCAACCGGGACAGGGGCCTACGAGCAGTACTTC
>TRBJ2-5|-|TRBV2|-
CASSPNSGTVETQYF
TGTGCCAGCAGTCCTAACTCCGGGACCGTAGAGACCCAGTACTTC
>TRBJ1-5|-|TRBV3-1/TRBV3-2|-
CASSQDSGHQPQHF
TGTGCCAGCAGCCAAGATTCGGGGCATCAGCCCCAGCATTTT
>TRBJ2-7|TRBD1|TRBV5-6|few
CASSLNRGLYEQYF
TGTGCCAGCAGCTTGAACAGGGGGCTTTACGAGCAGTACTTC
>TRBJ2-3|-|TRBV7-2|-
CASSRGPISGDTQYF
TGTGCCAGCAGCCGGGGACCCATTAGTGGGGATACGCAGTATTTT
>TRBJ2-1|TRBD2|TRBV5-1|-
CASSSQLAQNNEQFF
TGCGCCAGCAGCTCGCAACTAGCGCAAAACAATGAGCAGTTCTTC
>TRBJ1-1|-|TRBV5-1|-
CASSLGQRTSNTEAFF
TGCGCCAGCAGCTTAGGTCAGAGGACCTCAAACACTGAAGCTTTCTTT
>TRBJ2-4|TRBD2|TRBV6-2/TRBV6-3|-
CASSYFPGLADGAKNIQYF
TGTGCCAGCAGTTACTTCCCGGGACTAGCGGACGGAGCCAAAAACATTCAGTACTTC
>TRBJ2-1|-|TRBV20-1|-
CSARDSDEQFF
TGCAGTGCTAGAGACTCCGATGAGCAGTTCTTC
>TRBJ2-3|-|TRBV5-4|-
CASSSVGYGDTQYF
TGTGCCAGCAGCTCGGTTGGGTACGGGGATACGCAGTATTTT
>TRBJ2-3|-|TRBV18|-
CASSPFATADTDTQYF
TGTGCCAGCTCACCATTCGCGACAGCCGACACAGATACGCAGTATTTT
>TRBJ1-2|-|TRBV28|-
CASSFGGDYGYTF
TGTGCCAGCAGTTTCGGAGGGGACTATGGCTACACCTTC
>TRBJ2-7|TRBD2|TRBV6-2/TRBV6-3|once
CASSYSTSGRTYEQYF
TGTGCCAGCAGTTACAGCACTAGCGGGAGGACCTACGAGCAGTACTTC
>TRBJ2-7|TRBD2|TRBV11-3|-
CASSLLAGGPSYEQYF
TGTGCCAGCAGCTTATTGGCGGGAGGGCCGTCCTACGAGCAGTACTTC
>TRBJ1-4|-|TRBV19|-
CASSISRQAEKLFF
TGTGCCAGTAGTATAAGCCGACAGGCTGAAAAACTGTTTTTT
>TRBJ2-2|TRBD1|TRBV28|-
CASSFPGQGGPGELFF
TGTGCCAGCAGTTTCCCGGGACAGGGGGGCCCCGGGGAGCTGTTTTTT
>TRBJ1-2|-|TRBV7-3|-
CASSPLGGYDYGYTF
TGTGCCAGCAGCCCCCTCGGGGGGTACGATTATGGCTACACCTTC
>TRBJ1-2|TRBD1|TRBV19|many
CASSNGQGVPYGYTF
TGTGCCAGTAGTAACGGACAGGGAGTCCCCTATGGCTACACCTTC
>TRBJ2-7|-|TRBV7-2|-
CASSLVLSFYEQYF
TGTGCCAGCAGCTTAGTATTGAGCTTCTACGAGCAGTACTTC
>TRBJ2-3|TRBD2|TRBV5-4|-
CASSLPLAGASDTQYF
TGTGCCAGCAGCTTGCCCCTAGCGGGAGCCTCGGATACGCAGTATTTT
>TRBJ1-2|-|TRBV10-2|-
CASSEGLGPGRTGGYTF
TGCGCCAGCAGTGAAGGGCTAGGCCCAGGACGCACCGGGGGCTACACCTTC
>TRBJ1-4|-|TRBV7-2|few
CASSSFPGANHEKLFF
TGTGCCAGCAGCTCCTTCCCGGGGGCCAATCATGAAAAACTGTTTTTT
>TRBJ1-2|-|TRBV7-9|-
CASSLREVSYGYTF
TGTGCCAGCAGCTTACGCGAAGTGAGTTATGGCTACACCTTC
>TRBJ1-2|TRBD1|TRBV5-1|-
CASSLIATGQGYTF
TGCGCCAGCAGCTTGATCGCGACAGGGCAAGGCTACACCTTC
>TRBJ2-5|TRBD2|TRBV28|-
CASSSLGTTFKETQYF
TGTGCCAGCAGTTCTCTCGGGACTACCTTTAAAGAGACCCAGTACTTC
>TRBJ1-4|-|TRBV6-5|-
CASSSSGVGGEKLFF
-
>TRBJ1-6|-|TRBV28|-
CASSLLSGFLHF
TGTGCCAGCAGTCTTCTTTCGGGGTTCCTCCACTTT
>TRBJ1-5|-|TRBV3-1/TRBV3-2|-
CASSRGIDQPQHF
TGTGCCAGCAGCCGGGGGATTGATCAGCCCCAGCATTTT
>TRBJ1-4|-|TRBV6-5|-
CASRGGEEKLFF
TGTGCCAGCCGAGGGGGTGAAGAAAAACTGTTTTTT
>TRBJ2-1|-|TRBV21-1|-
CASSCPGTGKNEQFF
TGTGCCAGCAGCTGCCCCGGGACAGGGAAGAATGAGCAGTTCTTC
>TRBJ2-7|-|TRBV14|-
CASSQRNEQYF
TGTGCCAGCAGCCAAAGGAACGAGCAGTACTTC